This note documents a single TCR beta chain sequence. This CDR3 comprises 16 residues. Seattle researchers signed up patients amid active infection and tracked them longitudinally. This entry is derived from a study of blood T cell repertoires in COVID-19. Overall study: Both acute and convalescent COVID-19 samples were obtained from the United States, Italy and Spain. Sample material is recorded as cDNA or gDNA derived from T cells, B-cell-depleted T cells, or PBMCs.

As handled by the study authors: Reference gene primers were amplified, and this amplification served to estimate nucleated cell counts. TCRdb's copy holds only in-frame clones and misses some; the assay was immunoSEQ multiplex PCR. Clonal size and the V and J genes are those of that table, whereas D and trimming came from the DNA. The sample records over 65,000 clones, 80% to 90% being singletons. The sequence was collected from a man older than 75 with COVID-19, enrolled during active disease. The rearrangement links TRBV12-2 to TRBJ2-3; the D call in the table, TRBD1, was not verified against the DNA. TRBV12-2 is a documented pseudogene. Sequencing used peripheral blood. CDR3 DNA: TGTGCAAGTCGCACCCCGGGACAGGGAAGCACAGATACGCAGTATTTT. Protein product: CASRTPGQGSTDTQYF.